Listed here are 23 T cell receptor beta chains from one sample, sequenced in a study of blood T cells in healthy people across ages. Sample-barcoded 5' priming and a J-beta primer mix drove a second PCR of roughly 7 to 11 cycles. TCRdb recomputed calls from the 5' RACE reads with MiXCR, one row per CDR3 protein. This table holds over a million distinct CDR3 sequences, 35% to 45% found once. Input material: blood. The receptors were gathered from a young woman in good health.

V usage is TRBV5-1 and J usage is TRBJ2-5, with 7 bases aligning to TRBD2. The CDR3 covers 14 residues. After removal of 3 bases from V and 5 bases from J, the junction contained 7 bases not matched to a gene. Per the germline V gene, CDR1 is SGHRS and CDR2 is YFSETQ. CDR3 in amino acids: CASSWMAGVETQYF. CDR3 DNA: TGCGCCAGCAGCTGGATGGCGGGAGTGGAGACCCAGTACTTC.

The rearrangement links TRBV9 to TRBJ2-1; 11 bases match TRBD2. The CDR3 is 17 residues long. V was clipped by 4 bases and J by 8 bases; unmatched bases: 14. Germline CDR1 reads SGDLS; CDR2 reads YYNGEE. The CDR3 reads CASSPRLAGGPSDEQFF. The CDR3 nucleotides are TGTGCCAGCAGCCCCCGGTTAGCGGGAGGGCCAAGCGATGAGCAGTTCTTC.

The chain is built from TRBV7-2 and TRBJ2-3; tentatively, D is TRBD2 (6 bases). Trimming took off 10 bases at V and 6 bases at J, with 17 bases between the two ends. Germline CDR1 reads SGHTA; CDR2 reads FQGNSA. The CDR3 consists of 13 residues. The CDR3 sequence: CATSREREDTQYF. The CDR3 nucleotides read TGTGCCACCTCCCGCGAACGGGAGGATACGCAGTATTTT. Using reference TRBV7-2 and TRBJ2-3 for the parts outside the CDR3, the full variable domain is GAGVSQSPSNKVTEKGKDVELRCDPISGHTALYWYRQSLGQGLEFLIYFQGNSAPDKSGLPSDRFSAERTGGSVSTLTIQRTQQEDSAVYLCATSREREDTQYFGPGTRLTVL.

The chain employs TRBV6-5 and TRBJ1-2; TRBD1 matches at 8 bases. The CDR3 totals 15 residues. Germline V gives CDR1 MNHEY, CDR2 SVGAGI. V shed 0 bases, J shed 3 bases, and the junction held 3 bases outside the gene matches. The CDR3, as DNA: TGTGCCAGCAGTTACTCGCACAGGGGGGACTATGGCTACACCTTC. This gives the protein CASSYSHRGDYGYTF.

Ten or more counts support this clonotype. The chain couples TRBV2 to TRBJ2-3; D unclear. With 8 bases removed from V and 1 base from J, the gap between germline ends came to 13 bases. This CDR3 region has 14 residues. CDR1 and CDR2 from the germline V gene are SNHLY and FYNNEI. The CDR3 DNA reads as TGTGCCAGCGCTGACTCGGCAGGCACAGATACGCAGTATTTT. Protein: CASADSAGTDTQYF.

J is TRBJ2-1 and V is TRBV20-1, with D perhaps assigned TRBD1 or TRBD2 (7 bases each). The CDR3 is made up of 16 amino acids. Trimming cost V 3 bases and J 1 base, with 16 bases left between them. The germline V gene has CDR1 DFQATT and CDR2 SNEGSKA (reference sequence). CDR3 loop: CSASFGEGASYNEQFF. The CDR3 bases are TGCAGTGCTAGCTTTGGGGAGGGGGCTTCCTACAATGAGCAGTTCTTC.

There are a few counts of this clonotype. The V gene is TRBV12-5, the J gene TRBJ2-7, with D perhaps given as TRBD1 or TRBD2 (6 bases each). Trimming took off 0 bases at V and 6 bases at J, with 15 bases between the two ends. Germline-derived CDR1 and CDR2 are LGHNT and FRNRAP. The CDR3 is 15 amino acids. The CDR3 loop reads CASGLVGRGPCEQYF. The CDR3 coding sequence is TGTGCTAGTGGTTTGGTAGGTCGGGGGCCCTGCGAGCAGTACTTC.

This clonotype was counted between two and nine times. The chain recombines TRBV7-2 with TRBJ2-1, with 7 bases that match TRBD2. V was clipped by 5 bases and J by 2 bases; unmatched bases: 15. Germline V gene sequence: CDR1 SGHTA, CDR2 FQGNSA. The CDR3 extends over 18 amino acids. The CDR3 loop reads CASSHEPSAGVPYNEQFF. Written as DNA, the CDR3 is TGTGCCAGCAGCCACGAACCTTCGGCGGGGGTCCCCTACAATGAGCAGTTCTTC. The full variable domain, in which reference TRBV7-2 and TRBJ2-1 provide the parts outside the CDR3, is GAGVSQSPSNKVTEKGKDVELRCDPISGHTALYWYRQSLGQGLEFLIYFQGNSAPDKSGLPSDRFSAERTGGSVSTLTIQRTQQEDSAVYLCASSHEPSAGVPYNEQFFGPGTRLTVL.

The V and J genes are TRBV20-1 and TRBJ2-3; 7 bases map to TRBD1. With 0 bases clipped from V and 5 bases from J, the junction kept 5 bases outside the gene matches. Germline CDR1 and CDR2: DFQATT and SNEGSKA (reference sequence). This CDR3 region has 14 residues. CDR3 sequence (DNA): TGCAGTGCTAGAGATGGGACAGTTTTAGATACGCAGTATTTT. This encodes CSARDGTVLDTQYF.

In this sample, this clonotype turned up once. The chain employs TRBV20-1 and TRBJ2-2, with D maybe TRBD2 (6 bases). Trimming pared 0 bases from V and 6 bases from J, leaving 17 bases between. This CDR3 region has 16 residues. CDR1 DFQATT and CDR2 SNEGSKA come from the germline V gene (reference sequence). The CDR3 is CSARESGGVPPGELFF. The CDR3, as DNA: TGCAGTGCTAGAGAGTCCGGGGGAGTCCCCCCCGGGGAGCTGTTTTTT.

This clonotype has just a few counts. The chain is built from TRBV6-5 and TRBJ2-7; TRBD1 is a possible D gene (6 bases). Germline CDR1 is MNHEY and CDR2 is SVGAGI. V lost 8 bases to trimming and J lost 0 bases, with 17 bases between them. The CDR3 contains 15 residues. The CDR3 protein is CASGKQGPISYEQYF. The CDR3 region has the DNA TGTGCCAGCGGAAAACAGGGCCCCATCTCCTACGAGCAGTACTTC.

J is TRBJ2-7 and V is TRBV29-1, with 9 bases fitting TRBD2. The CDR3 is made up of 16 amino acids. Losses at the gene ends were 0 bases for V and 7 bases for J; bases not matched to a gene: 13. Germline V gene sequence: CDR1 SQVTM, CDR2 ANQGSEA. The CDR3 reads CSVEDRAGGPLGEQYF. CDR3 sequence (DNA): TGCAGCGTTGAAGATCGGGCGGGGGGGCCCCTTGGGGAGCAGTACTTC.

This clonotype was seen only once. This chain connects TRBV28 to TRBJ1-2; 9 nucleotides match TRBD1. Trimming at V came to 4 bases and at J to 1 base, leaving 7 bases not matched to a gene. The CDR3 extends over 16 amino acids. CDR1 MDHEN and CDR2 SYDVKM come from the germline V gene. The CDR3 sequence: CASSSGTGTYNYGYTF. The CDR3 DNA sequence: TGTGCCAGCAGTTCAGGGACAGGGACCTATAACTATGGCTACACCTTC.

The chain joins TRBV24-1 to TRBJ2-1; D might be TRBD1 or TRBD2, each matching 5 bases. CDR3 length: 12 residues. The V gene's germline CDR1 is KGHDR and CDR2 SFDVKD. Trimming shortened V by 2 bases and J by 13 bases, and 11 bases separated the two germline ends. CDR3 DNA sequence: TGTGCCACCAGTGATTGGGGGATAGGACAGTTCTTC. Protein product: CATSDWGIGQFF.

This clonotype was detected only a few times. V usage is TRBV12-3 or TRBV12-4 and J usage is TRBJ2-4, with D possibly matching TRBD2 (5 bases). The CDR3 covers 16 residues. V lost 0 bases, J lost 3 bases, and 12 bases lay in between. DNA of the CDR3: TGTGCCAGCAGTTTAGCGCGGGCGTGGGGCAAAAACATTCAGTACTTC. Translated: CASSLARAWGKNIQYF.

The chain has TRBV11-2 and TRBJ2-6, with D maybe TRBD2 (5 bases). In germline, CDR1 is SGHAT, CDR2 FQNNGV. Trimming removed 1 base from V and 2 bases from J, with 12 bases in between. This CDR3 spans 17 amino acids. The CDR3 loop is CASSLGGLITGANVLTF. CDR3 in DNA: TGTGCCAGCAGCTTAGGAGGGCTGATTACTGGGGCCAACGTCCTGACTTTC.

The chain employs TRBV18 and TRBJ2-3; TRBD1 agrees at 9 bases. The V segment lost 6 bases and the J segment 2 bases; nucleotides outside the gene matches: 6. In germline, CDR1 is KGHSH, CDR2 LQKENI. The CDR3 length is 15 residues. The CDR3 protein is CASSLQGAITDTQYF. The CDR3 DNA reads as TGTGCCAGCTCGTTACAGGGGGCTATCACAGATACGCAGTATTTT.

The chain combines TRBV24-1 with TRBJ2-3, with D possibly being TRBD2 (6 bases). Trimming shortened V by 3 bases and J by 0 bases, and 12 bases separated the two germline ends. In germline, CDR1 is KGHDR, CDR2 SFDVKD. The CDR3 runs 16 residues. DNA for the CDR3: TGTGCCACCAGTGATGGGATTCGGGGGAGCACAGATACGCAGTATTTT. Translated, it gives CATSDGIRGSTDTQYF.

In this sample, this clonotype turned up once. The rearrangement joins TRBV28 to TRBJ1-1; the match to TRBD1 covers 8 bases. CDR1 and CDR2 (germline): MDHEN, SYDVKM. The CDR3 spans 16 residues. With 3 bases clipped from V and 5 bases from J, the junction kept 11 bases outside the gene matches. The CDR3 sequence is CASSFVVSGGSTEAFF. The CDR3 DNA reads as TGTGCCAGCAGTTTCGTGGTGTCAGGGGGCTCAACTGAAGCTTTCTTT. The whole variable domain, remainder taken from reference TRBV28 and TRBJ1-1, is DVKVTQSSRYLVKRTGEKVFLECVQDMDHENMFWYRQDPGLGLRLIYFSYDVKMKEKGDIPEGYSVSREKKERFSLILESASTNQTSMYLCASSFVVSGGSTEAFFGQGTRLTVV.

The CDR3 loop is CASSLLEFQETQYF. DNA of the CDR3: TGTGCCAGCAGCTTATTAGAATTCCAAGAGACCCAGTACTTC. The genes are TRBV7-9 and TRBJ2-5, with D uncertain. Germline V gives CDR1 SEHNR, CDR2 FQNEAQ (reference sequence). The CDR3 contains 14 residues. Deletions cut 2 bases from V and 1 base from J, with 8 bases between.

This clonotype appeared a single time. The genes are TRBV7-9 and TRBJ2-1, with D possibly being TRBD1 (5 bases). Germline V gene data show CDR1 as SEHNR and CDR2 as FQNEAQ (reference sequence). The CDR3 is made up of 15 amino acids. V was trimmed by 0 bases and J by 4 bases, leaving 10 bases between them. CDR3 sequence reads: CASSLASTEYNEQFF. The CDR3, as DNA: TGTGCCAGCAGCTTAGCCTCGACAGAGTACAATGAGCAGTTCTTC. The whole variable domain, filled in from reference TRBV7-9 and TRBJ2-1, reads DTGVSQNPRHKITKRGQNVTFRCDPISEHNRLYWYRQTLGQGPEFLTYFQNEAQLEKSRLLSDRFSAERPKGSFSTLEIQRTEQGDSAMYLCASSLASTEYNEQFFGPGTRLTVL.

This clonotype was picked up a small number of times. V usage is TRBV28 and J usage is TRBJ1-2; tentative D call: TRBD1 (5 bases). Germline V gene lookup returns CDR1 MDHEN and CDR2 SYDVKM. The CDR3 sequence is 15 residues long. With 10 bases removed from V and 7 bases from J, the gap between germline ends came to 25 bases. The CDR3 protein is CATSADPGGVTGYTF. DNA of the CDR3: TGTGCCACCAGCGCCGACCCTGGGGGAGTCACTGGCTACACCTTC.

As for this clonotype: A read error is possible here, since a much larger clone lies one base away. The CDR3 protein is CASSQDREDNEQYF. The CDR3 DNA is TGTGCCAGCAGCCAAGATCGCGAGGACAATGAGCAGTACTTC. The chain links TRBV4-2 to TRBJ2-7; possible D gene TRBD1, 5 bases. Germline CDR1 reads LGHNA; CDR2 reads YNFKEQ. The CDR3 sequence is 14 residues long. V shed 0 bases and J shed 7 bases, with 13 bases lying between them.